This is a list of T cell receptor beta chains from one sample in a study of T cell responses to AZD1222 COVID-19 vaccine. The table came from immunoSEQ multiplex PCR; TCRdb's copy has only in-frame clones and leaves some out. Counted here are about 190,000 clones, just over 90% occurring once; the ten biggest clones make up around 3.6%. This specimen consisted of peripheral blood, obtained 28 days after the second dose of the MenACWY control vaccine. These receptors all stem from an adult who received the MenACWY meningococcal vaccine as a control. Both conserved end residues are part of each CDR3. Fields, in order: D gene, J gene, clone size, V gene, CDR3 protein, CDR3 DNA. D genes are given only for firm matches. Clone size appears in some rows only: once, few, many, or a class for an expanded clone.

d_gene: .; j_gene: TRBJ1-5; abundance: .; v_gene: TRBV7-2; CDR3aa: CASSLVFSQPQHF; CDR3nt: TGTGCCAGCAGCTTAGTTTTTAGTCAGCCCCAGCATTTT
d_gene: .; j_gene: TRBJ2-7; abundance: .; v_gene: TRBV11-3; CDR3aa: CASSLNSGNSYEQYF; CDR3nt: TGTGCCAGCAGCTTAAATAGCGGAAACTCCTACGAGCAGTACTTC
d_gene: .; j_gene: TRBJ1-2; abundance: .; v_gene: TRBV9; CDR3aa: CASLKRRASNYGYTF; CDR3nt: TGTGCCAGCCTCAAGAGGAGGGCTTCTAACTATGGCTACACCTTC
d_gene: TRBD2; j_gene: TRBJ2-2; abundance: .; v_gene: TRBV7-8; CDR3aa: CASSPRTSGSVGELFF; CDR3nt: TGTGCCAGCAGCCCCCGGACTAGCGGGAGTGTCGGGGAGCTGTTTTTT
d_gene: TRBD2; j_gene: TRBJ2-1; abundance: .; v_gene: TRBV19; CDR3aa: CASSIEGTSGYREQFF; CDR3nt: TGTGCCAGTAGTATAGAAGGGACTAGCGGCTACCGTGAGCAGTTCTTC
d_gene: TRBD2; j_gene: TRBJ2-1; abundance: .; v_gene: TRBV6-2/TRBV6-3; CDR3aa: CASTPAVTSGTWGHEQFF; CDR3nt: TGTGCCAGCACCCCAGCTGTGACTAGCGGAACGTGGGGCCATGAGCAGTTCTTC
d_gene: TRBD1; j_gene: TRBJ1-1; abundance: .; v_gene: TRBV19; CDR3aa: CASSLTGGITEAFF; CDR3nt: TGTGCCAGTAGTCTTACAGGGGGCATCACTGAAGCTTTCTTT
d_gene: .; j_gene: TRBJ1-1; abundance: .; v_gene: TRBV4-2; CDR3aa: CASNQSDRLNTEAFF; CDR3nt: TGTGCCAGCAACCAATCGGACAGATTGAACACTGAAGCTTTCTTT
d_gene: .; j_gene: TRBJ1-1; abundance: .; v_gene: TRBV5-6; CDR3aa: CASSFVGPMNTEAFF; CDR3nt: TGTGCCAGCAGCTTTGTGGGGCCAATGAACACTGAAGCTTTCTTT
d_gene: .; j_gene: TRBJ2-6; abundance: few; v_gene: TRBV21-1; CDR3aa: CASSKEEGTDRLCSGANVLTF; CDR3nt: TGTGCCAGCAGCAAAGAGGAGGGGACAGACCGTCTTTGCTCTGGGGCCAACGTCCTGACTTTC
d_gene: TRBD2; j_gene: TRBJ2-2; abundance: .; v_gene: TRBV28; CDR3aa: CASSFKLAGGLNTGELFF; CDR3nt: TGTGCCAGCAGTTTTAAACTAGCGGGAGGGCTAAACACCGGGGAGCTGTTTTTT
d_gene: .; j_gene: TRBJ1-2; abundance: .; v_gene: TRBV6-4; CDR3aa: CASTLKHGGVLGYTF; CDR3nt: TGTGCCAGCACGCTCAAACATGGCGGCGTGTTAGGCTACACCTTC
d_gene: .; j_gene: TRBJ1-1; abundance: .; v_gene: TRBV7-3; CDR3aa: CASSTDTNTEAFF; CDR3nt: TGTGCCAGCTCGACAGACACGAACACTGAAGCTTTCTTT
d_gene: .; j_gene: TRBJ2-5; abundance: .; v_gene: TRBV15; CDR3aa: CATSRDPYAEETQYF; CDR3nt: TGTGCCACCAGCAGAGATCCCTACGCAGAAGAGACCCAGTACTTC
d_gene: TRBD1; j_gene: TRBJ1-2; abundance: .; v_gene: TRBV6-5; CDR3aa: CASSYSHQGAGGYTF; CDR3nt: TGTGCCAGCAGTTACTCGCATCAGGGGGCGGGTGGCTACACCTTC
d_gene: .; j_gene: TRBJ1-2; abundance: .; v_gene: TRBV3-1/TRBV3-2; CDR3aa: CASSQDAYGYTF; CDR3nt: TGTGCCAGCAGCCAAGATGCATATGGCTACACCTTC
d_gene: .; j_gene: TRBJ2-2; abundance: .; v_gene: TRBV7-3; CDR3aa: CASSLPGNTGELFF; CDR3nt: TGTGCCAGCAGCTTACCCGGGAACACCGGGGAGCTGTTTTTT
d_gene: .; j_gene: TRBJ2-1; abundance: .; v_gene: TRBV27; CDR3aa: CASSSDGGNEQFF; CDR3nt: TGTGCCAGCAGTTCGGACGGAGGGAATGAGCAGTTCTTC
d_gene: TRBD2; j_gene: TRBJ2-3; abundance: once; v_gene: TRBV9; CDR3aa: CASSPSGLAGGPWATDTQYF; CDR3nt: TGTGCCAGCAGTCCTTCGGGACTAGCGGGAGGGCCATGGGCGACAGATACGCAGTATTTT
d_gene: .; j_gene: TRBJ1-3; abundance: .; v_gene: TRBV5-1; CDR3aa: CASSPEGSSGNTIYF; CDR3nt: TGCGCCAGCAGCCCTGAGGGCAGCTCTGGAAACACCATATATTTT
d_gene: .; j_gene: TRBJ1-2; abundance: .; v_gene: TRBV30; CDR3aa: CAWTLGMQVDYGYTF; CDR3nt: TGTGCCTGGACCCTCGGGATGCAGGTCGACTATGGCTACACCTTC
d_gene: .; j_gene: TRBJ1-1; abundance: .; v_gene: TRBV9; CDR3aa: CASSGTGFGGEAFF; CDR3nt: TGTGCCAGCAGCGGAACAGGGTTCGGGGGTGAAGCTTTCTTT
d_gene: .; j_gene: TRBJ1-1; abundance: once; v_gene: TRBV28; CDR3aa: CASSLPGLVNTEAFF; CDR3nt: TGTGCCAGCAGTTTACCAGGACTGGTGAACACTGAAGCTTTCTTT
d_gene: .; j_gene: TRBJ2-3; abundance: .; v_gene: TRBV7-3; CDR3aa: CASSSQYGQRMDTQYF; CDR3nt: TGTGCCAGCAGCTCCCAATACGGACAGAGGATGGATACGCAGTATTTT
d_gene: TRBD1; j_gene: TRBJ2-2; abundance: .; v_gene: TRBV7-9; CDR3aa: CASRLPGQANTGELFF; CDR3nt: TGTGCCAGCAGGTTGCCGGGACAGGCGAACACCGGGGAGCTGTTTTTT
d_gene: .; j_gene: TRBJ1-4; abundance: .; v_gene: TRBV5-5; CDR3aa: CASSPQGEKLFF; CDR3nt: TGTGCCAGCAGCCCACAGGGTGAAAAACTGTTTTTT
d_gene: .; j_gene: TRBJ2-7; abundance: .; v_gene: TRBV9; CDR3aa: CASSGTNRIGGGYEQYF; CDR3nt: TGTGCCAGCAGCGGGACCAATAGAATAGGAGGCGGTTACGAGCAGTACTTC
d_gene: TRBD2; j_gene: TRBJ2-1; abundance: once; v_gene: TRBV19; CDR3aa: CASSIASGSNEQFF; CDR3nt: TGTGCCAGTAGTATTGCTAGCGGGAGTAATGAGCAGTTCTTC
d_gene: .; j_gene: TRBJ2-1; abundance: .; v_gene: TRBV2; CDR3aa: CASSLGLSPLNEQFF; CDR3nt: TGTGCCAGCAGCCTCGGACTATCCCCTTTGAATGAGCAGTTCTTC
d_gene: .; j_gene: TRBJ1-1; abundance: .; v_gene: TRBV27; CDR3aa: CASSTQARTEAFF; CDR3nt: TGTGCCAGCAGTACACAGGCGAGGACTGAAGCTTTCTTT
d_gene: TRBD1; j_gene: TRBJ1-2; abundance: .; v_gene: TRBV12-3/TRBV12-4; CDR3aa: CASSPGTDYGYTF; CDR3nt: TGTGCCAGCAGTCCCGGGACAGACTATGGCTACACCTTC
d_gene: .; j_gene: TRBJ1-2; abundance: .; v_gene: TRBV11-2; CDR3aa: CASSLDPGTNYGYTF; CDR3nt: TGTGCCAGCAGCTTAGATCCAGGGACCAACTATGGCTACACCTTC
d_gene: .; j_gene: TRBJ2-3; abundance: .; v_gene: TRBV30; CDR3aa: CAWRVASTDTQYF; CDR3nt: TGTGCCTGGAGGGTAGCGAGCACAGATACGCAGTATTTT
d_gene: .; j_gene: TRBJ2-1; abundance: .; v_gene: TRBV7-9; CDR3aa: CASSVPTPLNEQFF; CDR3nt: TGTGCCAGCAGCGTACCCACCCCCCTCAATGAGCAGTTCTTC
d_gene: .; j_gene: TRBJ1-2; abundance: .; v_gene: TRBV9; CDR3aa: CASSGRGGSFYGYTF; CDR3nt: TGTGCCAGCAGCGGCCGCGGGGGTTCCTTCTATGGCTACACCTTC
d_gene: .; j_gene: TRBJ1-1; abundance: .; v_gene: TRBV11-3; CDR3aa: CASSLVGALDPEAFF; CDR3nt: TGTGCCAGCAGCTTAGTCGGGGCTTTGGATCCTGAAGCTTTCTTT
d_gene: TRBD1; j_gene: TRBJ2-2; abundance: .; v_gene: TRBV7-3; CDR3aa: CASSPGQPSAGELFF; CDR3nt: TGTGCCAGCAGCCCGGGACAGCCCTCAGCCGGGGAGCTGTTTTTT
d_gene: TRBD2; j_gene: TRBJ2-1; abundance: .; v_gene: TRBV28; CDR3aa: CASYADVGLARGNEQFF; CDR3nt: TGTGCCAGTTACGCGGACGTCGGACTAGCGAGGGGCAATGAGCAGTTCTTC
d_gene: .; j_gene: TRBJ1-4; abundance: .; v_gene: TRBV5-1; CDR3aa: CASSQGPYNEKLFF; CDR3nt: TGCGCCAGCAGCCAGGGACCCTATAATGAAAAACTGTTTTTT
d_gene: TRBD2; j_gene: TRBJ2-1; abundance: .; v_gene: TRBV6-5; CDR3aa: CASSSNGLAGNEQFF; CDR3nt: TGTGCCAGCAGTTCCAACGGACTAGCGGGAAATGAGCAGTTCTTC
d_gene: TRBD2; j_gene: TRBJ2-1; abundance: once; v_gene: TRBV9; CDR3aa: CASSVGLAGAPSSYNEQFF; CDR3nt: TGTGCCAGCAGCGTAGGGCTAGCGGGAGCCCCGAGCTCCTACAATGAGCAGTTCTTC
d_gene: .; j_gene: TRBJ2-7; abundance: once; v_gene: TRBV14; CDR3aa: CASSLRRGRTYEQYF; CDR3nt: TGTGCCAGCAGCCTCCGTCGTGGGCGGACCTACGAGCAGTACTTC
d_gene: .; j_gene: TRBJ1-2; abundance: .; v_gene: TRBV30; CDR3aa: CAWSSGGDYGYTF; CDR3nt: TGTGCCTGGAGTTCGGGGGGCGACTATGGCTACACCTTC
d_gene: .; j_gene: TRBJ1-1; abundance: few; v_gene: TRBV9; CDR3aa: CASSEGLLNTEAFF; CDR3nt: TGTGCCAGCAGTGAGGGGTTGCTGAACACTGAAGCTTTCTTT
d_gene: .; j_gene: TRBJ1-1; abundance: .; v_gene: TRBV12-5; CDR3aa: CASGFPGLMNTEAFF; CDR3nt: TGTGCTAGTGGTTTTCCCGGACTCATGAACACTGAAGCTTTCTTT
d_gene: .; j_gene: TRBJ1-4; abundance: .; v_gene: TRBV18; CDR3aa: CASSPRDGGEKLFF; CDR3nt: TGTGCCAGCTCACCGCGGGACGGTGGTGAAAAACTGTTTTTT
d_gene: .; j_gene: TRBJ1-5; abundance: .; v_gene: TRBV21-1; CDR3aa: CASSTPQGGSNQPQHF; CDR3nt: TGTGCCAGCAGCACCCCACAGGGAGGGAGCAATCAGCCCCAGCATTTT